A single sample is the source of the 21 T cell receptor beta chains below, sequenced in a study of cytotoxic CD8 clonotypes in ibrutinib-treated CLL. Here immunoSEQ multiplex PCR was the method, and the copy in TCRdb shows in-frame clones only, minus some. This table holds roughly 160,000 clones, approximately 80% found once. The specimen was PBMCs, collected after 12 months of ibrutinib treatment. Receptors originate from a human donor with chronic lymphocytic leukemia.

This clone was seen a single time. The chain is built from TRBV2 and TRBJ2-5; 8 positions agree with TRBD1. The CDR3 covers 16 residues. The germline gives CDR1 SNHLY, CDR2 FYNNEI. The trim removed 4 bases at V and 6 bases at J, leaving 13 bases unmatched. The CDR3 spells CASSVSGGAEWKTQYF. The CDR3 region has the DNA TGTGCCAGCAGTGTTTCAGGGGGCGCCGAATGGAAGACCCAGTACTTC.

The chain combines TRBV15 with TRBJ2-1, with TRBD2 matching 7 bases. The CDR3 spans 15 residues. The J segment lost 0 bases and the V segment lost 4 bases, leaving 3 bases of the junction unmatched. In germline, CDR1 is LNHNV, CDR2 YYDKDF (reference sequence). CDR3 protein: CATSKRTSSYNEQFF. In DNA form, the CDR3 reads TGTGCCACCAGCAAGCGGACTAGCTCCTACAATGAGCAGTTCTTC.

The rearrangement links TRBV5-6 to TRBJ2-1; perhaps TRBD2 as D (6 bases). The CDR3 length is 16 residues. Per the germline V gene, CDR1 is SGHDT and CDR2 is YYEEEE. V lost 2 bases to trimming and J lost 5 bases, with 17 bases between them. Here the CDR3 reads CASSLPGLGEDNEQFF. The DNA of the CDR3 is TGTGCCAGCAGCTTACCGGGACTGGGGGAGGACAATGAGCAGTTCTTC.

This chain links TRBV2 with TRBJ1-2; 10 positions match TRBD1. The junction had 1 base not matched to a gene; V was cut back by 1 base and J by 2 bases. Germline V gene sequence: CDR1 SNHLY, CDR2 FYNNEI. This CDR3 comprises 15 residues. CDR3 nucleotides: TGTGCCAGCAGTGAAGGACAGGGGGCGAACTATGGCTACACCTTC. This codes for CASSEGQGANYGYTF.

This chain connects TRBV7-9 to TRBJ1-1; D remains unclear. Germline V gives CDR1 SEHNR, CDR2 FQNEAQ (reference sequence). Trimming took 1 base from V and 4 from J, leaving 10 bases between them. There are 14 residues in the CDR3. The CDR3 loop reads CASSLEHPGTEAFF. Written as DNA, the CDR3 is TGTGCCAGCAGCTTAGAGCATCCGGGCACTGAAGCTTTCTTT.

This chain uses TRBV27 with TRBJ2-7; 10 bases agree with TRBD2. The CDR3 sequence is 20 residues long. CDR1 MNHEY and CDR2 SMNVEV come from the germline V gene (reference sequence). V was pared by 0 bases and J by 1 base, with 15 bases of the junction left unmatched. CDR3 sequence reads: CASSLSGASGSHSPSYEQYF. CDR3 in DNA: TGTGCCAGCAGTTTATCCGGGGCTAGCGGGAGTCATAGCCCGTCCTACGAGCAGTACTTC.

The V call is TRBV18, the J call TRBJ1-2; weak D call: TRBD1 (5 bases). Deletions cut 2 bases from V and 0 bases from J, with 19 bases between. Germline lookup yields CDR1 KGHSH and CDR2 LQKENI. This CDR3 comprises 18 residues. The CDR3 loop reads CASSPMSPQGLANYGYTF. The DNA of the CDR3 is TGTGCCAGCTCACCAATGTCGCCCCAGGGCCTAGCTAACTATGGCTACACCTTC.

V usage is TRBV20-1 and J usage is TRBJ2-2; no clear D gene. Germline V gene data show CDR1 as DFQATT and CDR2 as SNEGSKA (reference sequence). The V gene lost 3 bases and the J gene lost 7 bases, with 6 bases spanning the gap. This CDR3 has 11 amino acids. The CDR3 is CSASRNGELFF. The CDR3 DNA sequence: TGCAGTGCTAGTCGTAACGGGGAGCTGTTTTTT.

The rearrangement uses TRBV27 and TRBJ2-2; D perhaps matches TRBD1 (6 bases). Trimming cost V 2 bases and J 7 bases, with 11 bases left between them. Germline V lookup: CDR1 MNHEY, CDR2 SMNVEV (reference sequence). The CDR3 spans 14 residues. CDR3 nucleotides: TGTGCCAGCAGTTTAAAGGGGGTTTTCGGGGAGCTGTTTTTT. It specifies CASSLKGVFGELFF.

The chain carries TRBV18 and TRBJ1-2; D is possibly TRBD1 (5 bases). CDR1 is KGHSH and CDR2 is LQKENI in the germline V gene. The CDR3 has 13 residues. Trimming took off 4 bases at V and 5 bases at J, with 11 bases between the two ends. The CDR3 here is CASSRSEGYGYTF. The DNA for the CDR3 is TGTGCCAGCTCACGGTCGGAGGGGTATGGCTACACCTTC.

The chain employs TRBV11-2 and TRBJ1-1; perhaps TRBD1 as D (5 bases). Germline values: CDR1 SGHAT, CDR2 FQNNGV. CDR3 length: 15 residues. The V gene lost 0 bases and the J gene lost 7 bases, with 15 bases spanning the gap. CDR3 nucleotide sequence: TGTGCCAGCAGCTTAGATCGGAGGGGCAGGGTTGAAGCTTTCTTT. This sequence encodes CASSLDRRGRVEAFF.

The chain joins TRBV7-2 to TRBJ2-1; D is undetermined. The CDR3 extends over 14 amino acids. From germline, CDR1 is SGHTA and CDR2 FQGNSA. Trimming removed 4 bases from V and 4 bases from J, with 11 bases in between. CDR3 sequence (DNA): TGTGCCAGCAGCTCCCGACAATCTTACAATGAGCAGTTCTTC. This encodes CASSSRQSYNEQFF. The full variable domain, with the rest looked up from reference TRBV7-2 and TRBJ2-1, is GAGVSQSPSNKVTEKGKDVELRCDPISGHTALYWYRQSLGQGLEFLIYFQGNSAPDKSGLPSDRFSAERTGGSVSTLTIQRTQQEDSAVYLCASSSRQSYNEQFFGPGTRLTVL.

In its sample, this clone ranks as medium-sized (0.01 to 0.1%). The J gene is TRBJ2-7, the V gene TRBV28; perhaps D is TRBD1 or TRBD2 (5 bases each). The ends were cut back, 3 bases at V and 2 bases at J, with 20 bases in the middle. CDR3 size: 17 residues. Germline V gene data show CDR1 as MDHEN and CDR2 as SYDVKM. For the CDR3, the DNA is TGTGCCAGCAGTTTCTCCTTGGGCAGGGAGCTTGCCTACGAGCAGTACTTC. Translation gives CASSFSLGRELAYEQYF.

The chain couples TRBV14 to TRBJ1-1, with D perhaps matching TRBD1 (5 bases). The CDR3 has 14 amino acids. Germline CDR1 is SGHDN and CDR2 is FVKESK. V lost 3 bases and J 7 bases, leaving 15 bases between the germline ends. The CDR3 here is CASSHNRDDGEAFF. In nucleotides, the CDR3 is TGTGCCAGCAGCCATAACCGGGACGACGGTGAAGCTTTCTTT.

The chain uses TRBV28 and TRBJ1-5; 9 bases map to TRBD1. The CDR3 has 16 amino acids. V lost 6 bases, J lost 2 bases, and 8 bases stayed unmatched. Germline values: CDR1 MDHEN, CDR2 SYDVKM. The CDR3 reads CASSSPGQGGNQPQHF. The CDR3 bases are TGTGCCAGCAGCTCCCCGGGACAGGGAGGCAATCAGCCCCAGCATTTT.

The rearrangement links TRBV7-3 to TRBJ2-6; D is undetermined. Deletions cut 2 bases from V and 4 bases from J, with 3 bases between. Germline CDR1 reads SGHTA; CDR2 reads FQGTGA. This CDR3 is built from 13 residues. The DNA of the CDR3 is TGTGCCAGCAGCTTAGTAGGGGCCAACGTCCTGACTTTC. Its protein product is CASSLVGANVLTF.

The chain couples TRBV29-1 to TRBJ2-3, with 10 bases fitting TRBD1. The junction had 9 bases not matched to a gene; V was cut back by 7 bases and J by 5 bases. Looked up from germline, CDR1 is SQVTM and CDR2 is ANQGSEA. The CDR3 runs 14 residues. CDR3 sequence (DNA): TGCAGCGCCGTGGGACAGGGGAAGGTAGATACGCAGTATTTT. This translates into CSAVGQGKVDTQYF.

This clone was seen repeatedly, ten times or more. The chain is built from TRBV28 and TRBJ1-1; D is uncertain. V was shortened by 6 bases and J by 2 bases, with 13 bases between the two germline ends. The CDR3 runs 14 residues. CDR1 and CDR2 (germline): MDHEN, SYDVKM. In DNA form, the CDR3 reads TGTGCCAGCAGCTCGCCAGGATTCAACACTGAAGCTTTCTTT. It is translated as CASSSPGFNTEAFF.

This chain connects TRBV6-5 to TRBJ1-5; the D is unclear. The CDR3 spans 15 residues. CDR1 is MNHEY and CDR2 is SVGAGI in the germline V gene. V shed 6 bases and J shed 0 bases, with 12 bases lying between them. CDR3 amino acids: CASRVGSYSNQPQHF. The CDR3 coding sequence is TGTGCCAGCAGAGTGGGGAGCTATAGCAATCAGCCCCAGCATTTT.

The chain joins TRBV19 to TRBJ1-5; 8 bases are shared with TRBD1. V shed 4 bases, J shed 7 bases, and the junction held 9 bases outside the gene matches. CDR3 length equals 15 residues. Germline assignment: CDR1 LNHDA and CDR2 SQIVND (reference sequence). CDR3 in DNA: TGTGCCAGTAGTAGAGCCGACAGGGGACGGCAGCCCCAGCATTTT. Its protein product is CASSRADRGRQPQHF.

The chain joins TRBV5-8 to TRBJ1-3, with D perhaps matching TRBD1 (6 bases). CDR1 is SGHTS and CDR2 is YDEGEE in the germline V gene. V gave up 3 bases and J gave up 3 bases, with 13 bases separating them. The CDR3 covers 15 residues. CDR3 residues: CASSYGQTLGNTIYF. The CDR3 DNA sequence: TGTGCCAGCAGCTATGGACAGACGCTTGGAAACACCATATATTTT.